The following is a TCR beta chain sequence with its context. Its target is not known. The PCR employed 60 Vbeta primers together with 13 Jbeta primers. The protocol was immunoSEQ multiplex PCR, while the TCRdb copy is restricted to in-frame clones and leaves out a portion. The sample has approximately 150,000 clones; around 80% are singletons. Per the germline V gene, CDR1 is LGHNA and CDR2 is YSLEER. There are 14 residues in the CDR3. V shed 0 bases and J 10 bases; nucleotides not matched to a gene: 6. These data come from a study of cytomegalovirus exposure and HLA in healthy donors. Study results and limitations: According to reports, the classifier identified cytomegalovirus status with high specificity and sensitivity. The dataset shows that most TCR sequences were rare, while some public TCRs occurred in many donors. Three CMV-associated chains were confirmed in vitro to be specific for CMV antigens. Being indistinguishable, some V segments were excluded, TRBV6-2 and TRBV6-3 among them.

The chain couples TRBV4-3 to TRBJ2-3, with TRBD2 matching over 8 bases. This TCR was recovered from a man in his forties or fifties in good health and CMV-seronegative. Sequences were obtained from PBMCs. The CDR3, as DNA: TGCGCCAGCAGCCAAGATCCAGGCGGGGGGCCGCAGTATTTT. This sequence encodes CASSQDPGGGPQYF.